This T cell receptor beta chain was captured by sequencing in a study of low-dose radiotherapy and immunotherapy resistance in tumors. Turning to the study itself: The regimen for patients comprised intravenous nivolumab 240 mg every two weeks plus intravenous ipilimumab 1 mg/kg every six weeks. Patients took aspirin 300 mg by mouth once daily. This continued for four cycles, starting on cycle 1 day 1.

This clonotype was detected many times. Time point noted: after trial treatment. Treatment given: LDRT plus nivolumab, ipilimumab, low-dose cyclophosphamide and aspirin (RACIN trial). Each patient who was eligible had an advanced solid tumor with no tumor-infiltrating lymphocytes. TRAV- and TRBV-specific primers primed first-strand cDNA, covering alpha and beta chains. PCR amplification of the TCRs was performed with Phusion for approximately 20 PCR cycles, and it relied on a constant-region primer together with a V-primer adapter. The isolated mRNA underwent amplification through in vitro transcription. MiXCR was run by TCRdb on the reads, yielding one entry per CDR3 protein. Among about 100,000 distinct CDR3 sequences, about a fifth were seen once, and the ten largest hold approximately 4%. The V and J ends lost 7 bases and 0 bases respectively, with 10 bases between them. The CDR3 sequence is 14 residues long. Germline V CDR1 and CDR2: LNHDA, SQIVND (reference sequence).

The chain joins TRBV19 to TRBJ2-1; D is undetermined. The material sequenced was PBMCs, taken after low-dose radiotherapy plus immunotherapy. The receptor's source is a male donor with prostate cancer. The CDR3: CASTGRSSYNEQFF. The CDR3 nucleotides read TGTGCCAGTACTGGCCGGAGCTCCTACAATGAGCAGTTCTTC.